This entry features one T cell receptor (beta chain) sequence. This sample is part of a study of blood T cell repertoires in COVID-19. Methods used by the authors: From reference gene primer amplification, estimates of nucleated cell counts were derived. Assay: immunoSEQ multiplex PCR; the TCRdb copy retains only in-frame clones and omits some. V and J calls plus clone size are reproduced from that table; the DNA served to infer D and trimming. The sample lists 190,000 or so clones, roughly 90% occurring once. Two consecutive negative NP/OP PCR tests, clearance, or resolved symptoms defined Cohort 3 recovery. Germline-derived CDR1 and CDR2 are KGHSH and LQKENI. CDR3 size: 15 residues. V lost 2 bases and J lost 7; bases outside the gene matches: 5.

J is TRBJ1-6 and V is TRBV18; TRBD1 matches at 7 bases. Sequencing was done on a sample of PBMCs or T cells enriched from blood (not recorded which). The receptor's source is a woman under 40 who had recovered from COVID-19. The CDR3 coding sequence is TGTGCCAGCTCACCATGGGACAGTCAAAATTCACCCCTCCACTTT. It translates to CASSPWDSQNSPLHF.